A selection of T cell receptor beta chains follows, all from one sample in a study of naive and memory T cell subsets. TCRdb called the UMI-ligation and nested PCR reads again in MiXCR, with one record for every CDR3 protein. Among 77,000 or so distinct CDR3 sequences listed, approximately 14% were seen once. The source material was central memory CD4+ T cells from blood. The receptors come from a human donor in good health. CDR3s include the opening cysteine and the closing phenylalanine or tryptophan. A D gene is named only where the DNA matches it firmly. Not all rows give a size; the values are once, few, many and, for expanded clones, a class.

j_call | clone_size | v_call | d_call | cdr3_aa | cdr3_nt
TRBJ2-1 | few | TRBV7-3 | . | CASSPPPGTEHSYNEQFF | TGTGCCAGCAGCCCCCCACCTGGAACAGAACACTCCTACAATGAGCAGTTCTTC
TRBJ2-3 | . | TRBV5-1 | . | CASSTGQTSTDTQYF | TGCGCCAGCAGCACTGGACAGACTAGCACAGATACGCAGTATTTT
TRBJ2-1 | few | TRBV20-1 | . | CSARDSRGSNEQFF | TGCAGTGCTAGAGATAGCAGGGGTAGTAATGAGCAGTTCTTC
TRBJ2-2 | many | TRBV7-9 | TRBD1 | CASSSRGHDTGELFF | TGTGCCAGCAGCTCCAGGGGGCATGACACCGGGGAGCTGTTTTTT
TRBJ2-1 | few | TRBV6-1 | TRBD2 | CASSGGSGSSYNEQFF | TGTGCCAGCAGTGGGGGTAGCGGGAGCTCCTACAATGAGCAGTTCTTC
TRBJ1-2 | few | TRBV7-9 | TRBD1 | CASPGQGPYGYTF | TGTGCCAGCCCTGGACAGGGGCCCTATGGCTACACCTTC
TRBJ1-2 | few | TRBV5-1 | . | CASSLGGQNYGYTF | TGCGCCAGCAGCTTGGGAGGGCAGAACTATGGCTACACCTTC
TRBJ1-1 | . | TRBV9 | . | CASSPPAGVVAFF | TGTGCCAGCAGCCCCCCCGCAGGGGTTGTGGCTTTCTTT
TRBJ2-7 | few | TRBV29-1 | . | CSVLGAAYEQYF | TGCAGCGTTCTGGGGGCGGCCTACGAGCAGTACTTC
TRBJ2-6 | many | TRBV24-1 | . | CATSETGPGANVLTF | TGTGCCACCAGTGAGACAGGCCCCGGGGCCAACGTCCTGACTTTC
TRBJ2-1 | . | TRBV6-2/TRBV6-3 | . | CASSPDSSYNEQFF | TGTGCCAGCAGTCCCGACTCCTCCTACAATGAGCAGTTCTTC
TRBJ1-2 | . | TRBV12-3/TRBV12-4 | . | CASSFANANYGYTF | TGTGCCAGCAGCTTCGCCAACGCTAACTATGGCTACACCTTC
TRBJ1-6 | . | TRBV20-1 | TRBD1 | CSATRDRGLSPLHF | TGCAGTGCTACCCGGGACAGGGGGCTCTCACCCCTCCACTTT
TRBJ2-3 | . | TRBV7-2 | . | CASSLAGPSTDTQYF | TGTGCCAGCAGCTTAGCTGGGCCTAGCACAGATACGCAGTATTTT
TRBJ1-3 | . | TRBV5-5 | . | CASSFSTDSGNTIYF | TGTGCCAGCAGCTTTTCCACAGACTCTGGAAACACCATATATTTT
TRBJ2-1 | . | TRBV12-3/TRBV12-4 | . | CASSRSPGFSYNEQFF | TGTGCCAGCAGTCGCAGTCCCGGATTCTCCTACAATGAGCAGTTCTTC
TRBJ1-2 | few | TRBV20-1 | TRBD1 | CSARQGLNYGYTF | TGCAGTGCAAGACAGGGACTTAACTATGGCTACACCTTC
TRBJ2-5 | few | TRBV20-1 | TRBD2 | CSARTSGSSKETQYF | TGCAGTGCACGGACTAGCGGGAGCTCCAAAGAGACCCAGTACTTC
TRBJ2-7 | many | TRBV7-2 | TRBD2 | CASSLAVAGVAYEQYF | TGTGCCAGCAGCTTAGCGGTAGCGGGAGTGGCCTACGAGCAGTACTTC
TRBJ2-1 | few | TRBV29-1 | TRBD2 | CSVTTLAGGPNEQFF | TGCAGCGTCACTACCTTAGCGGGAGGACCCAATGAGCAGTTCTTC
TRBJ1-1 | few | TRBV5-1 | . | CASRWSGDNTEAFF | TGCGCCAGCAGGTGGAGCGGGGACAACACTGAAGCTTTCTTT
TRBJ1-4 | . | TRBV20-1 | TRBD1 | CSAIEQGVLPAF | TGCAGTGCTATCGAACAGGGGGTCCTGCCAGCTTTT
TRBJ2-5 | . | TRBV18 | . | CASSRNTGKETQYF | TGTGCCAGCTCAAGAAATACAGGGAAAGAGACCCAGTACTTC
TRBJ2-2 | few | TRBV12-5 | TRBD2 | CASGLSSGLASNTGELFF | TGTGCTAGTGGTTTGTCGTCCGGACTAGCGTCGAACACCGGGGAGCTGTTTTTT
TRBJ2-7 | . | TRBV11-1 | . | CASSLASGRTTYEQYF | TGTGCCAGCAGCTTAGCCTCAGGCCGCACAACCTACGAGCAGTACTTC
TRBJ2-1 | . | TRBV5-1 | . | CASRSARSSYNEQFF | TGCGCCAGCCGTTCGGCCCGGAGCTCCTACAATGAGCAGTTCTTC
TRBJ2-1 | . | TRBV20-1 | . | CSARDGGTGQFF | TGCAGTGCTAGAGATGGGGGGACTGGGCAGTTCTTC
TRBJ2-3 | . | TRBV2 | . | CASSYTIGSRTDTQYF | TGTGCCAGCAGCTATACTATAGGATCCCGCACAGATACGCAGTATTTT
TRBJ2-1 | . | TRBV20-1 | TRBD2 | CSARGLAGVSNEQFF | TGCAGTGCTAGAGGGCTAGCGGGAGTCAGCAATGAGCAGTTCTTC
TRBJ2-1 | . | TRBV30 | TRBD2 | CAWSPRTSLYNEQFF | TGTGCCTGGAGTCCCCGGACTAGCCTCTACAATGAGCAGTTCTTC
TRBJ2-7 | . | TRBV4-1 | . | CASSQPGSGGDEQYF | TGCGCCAGCAGCCAGCCGGGCTCCGGGGGTGACGAGCAGTACTTC
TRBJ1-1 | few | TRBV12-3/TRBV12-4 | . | CASSLRQVNTEAFF | TGTGCCAGCAGTTTAAGGCAGGTGAACACTGAAGCTTTCTTT
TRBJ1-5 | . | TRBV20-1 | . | CSARGDRRGQPQHF | TGCAGTGCTAGAGGCGACAGGAGGGGTCAGCCCCAGCATTTT
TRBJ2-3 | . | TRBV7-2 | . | CASSLGGRGWDTQYF | TGTGCCAGCAGCTTAGGCGGCAGGGGCTGGGATACGCAGTATTTT
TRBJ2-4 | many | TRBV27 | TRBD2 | CASTRGPGAGIAKNIQYF | TGTGCCAGCACCCGGGGACCCGGAGCGGGAATAGCCAAAAACATTCAGTACTTC
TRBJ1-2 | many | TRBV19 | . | CASGTTGIGYGYTF | TGTGCCAGTGGCACCACAGGGATCGGCTATGGCTACACCTTC
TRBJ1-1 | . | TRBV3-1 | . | CASSFLIGGNTEAFF | TGTGCCAGCAGCTTCCTAATTGGGGGGAACACTGAAGCTTTCTTT
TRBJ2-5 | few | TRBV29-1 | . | CSVSYLQETQYF | TGCAGCGTTTCCTACCTCCAAGAGACCCAGTACTTC
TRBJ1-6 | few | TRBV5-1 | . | CASSLAYQNSPLHF | TGCGCCAGCAGCTTGGCCTATCAGAATTCACCCCTCCACTTT
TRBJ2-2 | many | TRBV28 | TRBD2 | CASSLPGASGTGELFF | TGTGCCAGCAGTTTACCCGGGGCTAGCGGGACCGGGGAGCTGTTTTTT
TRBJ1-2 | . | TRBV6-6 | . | CASRTSQGANYGYTF | TGTGCCAGCAGAACTTCCCAGGGAGCTAACTATGGCTACACCTTC